The 14 T cell receptor beta chains listed next were all sequenced from one sample in a study of TIL therapy for anti-PD-1-resistant metastatic lung cancer. This was the immunoSEQ v3 assay. Using immunoSEQ multiplex PCR, the repertoire was profiled, and TCRdb retains in-frame clones only, with some absent. This table holds 40,000 to 60,000 clones, roughly 78% found once. Time point noted: pre-treatment sample, taken before nivolumab and TIL therapy. Sequenced material: blood, taken at baseline. These receptors originate from a woman between 25 and 80 years old with non-small cell lung cancer.

This clone appeared a few times. The V call is TRBV5-1, the J call TRBJ2-7; TRBD2 is a possible D gene (7 bases). Trimming took off 4 bases at V and 4 bases at J, with 15 bases between the two ends. Germline V CDR1 and CDR2: SGHRS, YFSETQ. This CDR3 spans 14 amino acids. In DNA, the CDR3 is TGCGCCAGCAGCGGAGGGGGGGCAGTATACGAGCAGTACTTC. Protein product: CASSGGGAVYEQYF.

The chain is built from TRBV10-3 and TRBJ2-3, with 7 bases fitting TRBD1. Germline V gene sequence: CDR1 ENHRY, CDR2 SYGVKD. The V and J ends lost 7 bases and 1 base, in that order; junction bases with no gene match: 5. The CDR3 covers 14 residues. This CDR3 is CAIMDGTGTDTQYF. The CDR3 bases are TGTGCCATCATGGACGGGACAGGCACAGATACGCAGTATTTT.

The J gene is TRBJ1-6, the V gene TRBV14; D ambiguous. V lost 4 bases to trimming and J lost 12 bases, with 19 bases between them. The CDR3 runs 15 residues. Germline CDR1 is SGHDN and CDR2 is FVKESK. The CDR3 here is CASSLSPGPGVPLHF. The CDR3 coding sequence is TGTGCCAGCAGCCTTTCCCCCGGGCCCGGGGTACCCCTCCACTTT.

V and J are TRBV5-5 and TRBJ1-1; D is perhaps TRBD1 (5 bases). The germline V gene encodes CDR1 SGHKS and CDR2 YYEKEE (reference sequence). V dropped 1 base and J dropped 0 bases, with 16 bases sitting between them. The CDR3 loop spans 17 amino acids. The CDR3 DNA follows: TGTGCCAGCAGCTTGCGTGGAGCAGGGTCGATGAACACTGAAGCTTTCTTT. Its protein product is CASSLRGAGSMNTEAFF.

The rearrangement joins TRBV11-2 to TRBJ2-3; 10 bases are a match to TRBD2. J gave up 2 bases and V 1 base, and 9 bases lay outside the gene matches. CDR1 and CDR2 from the germline V gene are SGHAT and FQNNGV. The length of the CDR3 is 18 residues. Here the CDR3 reads CASSLVSGRALDTDTQYF. CDR3 sequence (DNA): TGTGCCAGCAGCTTAGTAAGCGGGAGGGCCCTCGACACAGATACGCAGTATTTT.

This chain uses TRBV5-1 with TRBJ1-2, with D hard to call. The CDR3 has 14 amino acids. Trimming cost V 4 bases and J 7 bases, with 17 bases left between them. Germline V gives CDR1 SGHRS, CDR2 YFSETQ. In DNA form, the CDR3 reads TGCGCCAGCAGCCTGGGAGGCAGGTCTGGTGGCTACACCTTC. It specifies CASSLGGRSGGYTF.

This rearrangement joins TRBV4-1 to TRBJ2-5, with TRBD2 matching 7 bases. CDR3 length: 15 amino acids. In germline, CDR1 is MGHRA, CDR2 YSYEKL. V shed 4 bases, J shed 5 bases, and the junction held 10 bases outside the gene matches. The CDR3 DNA reads as TGCGCCAGCAGCCTCACCGGGACTAATGGGGAGACCCAGTACTTC. This gives the protein CASSLTGTNGETQYF.

This clone was counted a few times. The chain carries TRBV6-6 and TRBJ1-1; D uncertain. Per germline, CDR1 MNHNY and CDR2 SVGAGI (reference sequence). The CDR3 has 15 amino acids. V was trimmed by 6 bases and J by 1 base, leaving 15 bases between them. The DNA for the CDR3 is TGTGCCAGCAGCAACCTCGGCGGGGAGAACACTGAAGCTTTCTTT. Residues: CASSNLGGENTEAFF.

This clone was seen only once. The genes are TRBV5-1 and TRBJ2-1; the D call may be TRBD1 or TRBD2 (5 bases each). V shed 7 bases and J shed 5 bases, with 10 bases lying between them. CDR1 is SGHRS, CDR2 YFSETQ, per germline. The CDR3 is 12 amino acids. The CDR3 loop is CASGLGDNEQFF. The CDR3 coding sequence is TGCGCCAGCGGGTTGGGGGACAATGAGCAGTTCTTC.

The V gene is TRBV21-1, the J gene TRBJ2-7. TRBV21-1 is a documented pseudogene. This CDR3 region has 12 residues. For the CDR3, the DNA is TGTGCCAGCAGCAAAGTAAGCTACGAGCAGTACTTC. Encoded protein: CASSKVSYEQYF.

CDR3 nucleotide sequence: TGTGCCAGTAGCGAGAACAGGCCTTCGAGGGCCAACGTCCTGACTTTC. Amino acid sequence: CASSENRPSRANVLTF. V is TRBV19 and J is TRBJ2-6, with D perhaps matching TRBD1 (5 bases). The CDR3 loop spans 16 amino acids. From germline, CDR1 is LNHDA and CDR2 SQIVND (reference sequence). Trimming took off 6 bases at V and 5 bases at J, with 17 bases between the two ends.

V gene TRBV7-9 combines with J gene TRBJ2-1; 13 nucleotides agree with TRBD2. The germline V gene has CDR1 SEHNR and CDR2 FQNEAQ (reference sequence). CDR3 length: 16 amino acids. V lost 2 bases to trimming and J lost 6 bases; unmatched junction nucleotides: 4. CDR3 amino acids: CASSLRLAGGPNEQFF. Written as DNA, the CDR3 is TGTGCCAGCAGCTTAAGACTAGCGGGAGGTCCCAATGAGCAGTTCTTC. The full variable domain, rest sourced from reference TRBV7-9 and TRBJ2-1, is DTGVSQNPRHKITKRGQNVTFRCDPISEHNRLYWYRQTLGQGPEFLTYFQNEAQLEKSRLLSDRFSAERPKGSFSTLEIQRTEQGDSAMYLCASSLRLAGGPNEQFFGPGTRLTVL.

The gene calls are TRBV29-1 and TRBJ2-2; TRBD2 aligns across 8 bases. The germline gives CDR1 SQVTM, CDR2 ANQGSEA. The V gene end was trimmed by 3 bases and the J gene end by 4 bases; junction bases not matched to a gene: 4. There are 14 residues in the CDR3. The CDR3 DNA is TGCAGCGTTGAGCTAGCGGGCATCACCGGGGAGCTGTTTTTT. This encodes CSVELAGITGELFF.

This CDR3 reads CASSVNVKGGPEAFF. The CDR3 bases are TGTGCCAGCAGCGTAAACGTTAAGGGGGGGCCAGAAGCTTTCTTT. V usage is TRBV9 and J usage is TRBJ1-1; D is possibly TRBD1 (6 bases). Trimming took 1 base from V and 8 from J, leaving 18 bases between them. Germline V gene lookup returns CDR1 SGDLS and CDR2 YYNGEE. The CDR3 covers 15 residues.